This T cell receptor (beta chain) was profiled in a study of T-cell memory formation after mild COVID-19. In the study overall: TCR clusters were mostly donor specific.

CDR3 length: 15 amino acids. V shed 3 bases and J 1 base; nucleotides not matched to a gene: 3. Germline CDR1 reads LNHNV; CDR2 reads YYDKDF (reference sequence). The authors produced TCR alpha and TCR beta cDNA libraries with sample barcodes and UMIs by 5'RACE using constant-segment primers. TCRdb independently ran MiXCR on the 5' RACE reads; one entry per CDR3 protein. The sample consists of approximately 300,000 distinct CDR3 sequences, 19% of them appearing once. This clonotype was picked up a small number of times. The chain is built from TRBV15 and TRBJ2-1; 7 bases match TRBD2. The sequencing input was PBMCs or a T cell subset sorted from them (not recorded which). The source of this sequence is a man between 18 and 29 years old who had mild COVID-19 (a few samples of this study predate the infection). Cell type and time point are not known. The CDR3 region is CATSRGGTSYNEQFF. CDR3 sequence (DNA): TGTGCCACCAGCAGGGGGGGGACGTCCTACAATGAGCAGTTCTTC.